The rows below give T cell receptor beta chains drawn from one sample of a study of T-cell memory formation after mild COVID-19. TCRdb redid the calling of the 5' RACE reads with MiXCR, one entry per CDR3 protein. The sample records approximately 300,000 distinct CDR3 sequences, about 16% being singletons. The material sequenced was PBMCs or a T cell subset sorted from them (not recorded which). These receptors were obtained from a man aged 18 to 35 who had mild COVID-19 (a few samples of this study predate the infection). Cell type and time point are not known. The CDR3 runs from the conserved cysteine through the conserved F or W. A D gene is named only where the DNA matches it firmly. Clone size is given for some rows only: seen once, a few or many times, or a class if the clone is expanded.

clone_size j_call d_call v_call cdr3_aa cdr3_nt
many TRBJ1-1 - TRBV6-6 CASRLYAENTEAFF TGTGCCAGCAGGTTATACGCTGAGAACACTGAAGCTTTCTTT
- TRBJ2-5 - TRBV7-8 CASRQDSTAEQETQYF TGTGCCAGCAGGCAGGACAGCACAGCGGAACAAGAGACCCAGTACTTC
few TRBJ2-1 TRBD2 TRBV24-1 CATSELAGGPNEQFF TGTGCCACCAGTGAACTAGCGGGGGGGCCTAATGAGCAGTTCTTC
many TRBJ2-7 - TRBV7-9 CASSPTRGSYEQYF TGTGCCAGCAGCCCAACCCGGGGATCCTACGAGCAGTACTTC
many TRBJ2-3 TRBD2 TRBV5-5 CASSIVAGVSTDTQYF TGTGCCAGCAGCATAGTAGCGGGGGTTAGCACAGATACGCAGTATTTT
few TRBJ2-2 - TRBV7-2 CASSLVFQGGGELFF TGTGCCAGCAGCTTAGTCTTCCAGGGCGGCGGGGAGCTGTTTTTT
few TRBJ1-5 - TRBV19 CASAGPVYQPQHF TGTGCCAGTGCCGGACCCGTCTATCAGCCCCAGCATTTT
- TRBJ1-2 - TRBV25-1 CASSEFWGYTF TGTGCCAGCAGTGAATTCTGGGGCTACACCTTC
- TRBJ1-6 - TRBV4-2 CASSQTVGSPLHF TGTGCCAGCAGCCAAACAGTCGGCTCACCCCTCCACTTT
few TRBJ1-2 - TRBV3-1 CASSRTDPNNYGYTF TGTGCCAGCAGTCGGACAGATCCGAATAACTATGGCTACACCTTC
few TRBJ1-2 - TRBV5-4 CASSLVETNYGYTF TGTGCCAGCAGCTTGGTCGAGACAAACTATGGCTACACCTTC
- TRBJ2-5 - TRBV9 CASSVGSETQYF TGTGCCAGCAGCGTTGGGTCGGAGACCCAGTACTTC
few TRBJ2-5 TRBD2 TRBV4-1 CASSPRLAGYPIQETQYF TGCGCCAGCAGCCCCCGACTAGCGGGGTACCCGATCCAAGAGACCCAGTACTTC
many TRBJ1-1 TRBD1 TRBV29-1 CSGTGGWGMNTEAFF TGCAGCGGGACAGGGGGCTGGGGTATGAACACTGAAGCTTTCTTT